This T cell receptor (beta chain) was recovered during a study of CD8 T cells in ankylosing spondylitis. Points from the study as a whole: Reportedly, matched ankylosing spondylitis synovial fluid was significantly enriched for disease-linked clones. About 8 highly homologous variants made up a TCR beta motif, and this motif appeared characteristic of ankylosing spondylitis blood.

The table lists this clonotype with many counts. Its antigen is not known. The germline gives CDR1 MGHRA, CDR2 YSYEKL. V was clipped by 1 base and J by 2 bases; unmatched bases: 7. CDR3 size: 16 residues. Using quantitative 5'-RACE with molecular barcodes, the authors made TCR beta libraries. TCRdb reanalysed the 5' RACE reads using MiXCR and keeps one entry per CDR3 protein. The sample has 250,000 to 350,000 distinct CDR3 sequences; 7% to 9% are singletons. This TCR derives from a male donor with ankylosing spondylitis. The sequenced sample was blood, either unsorted or a sorted T cell fraction (not recorded which). V usage is TRBV4-1 and J usage is TRBJ2-7, with 8 bases that match TRBD2. The CDR3 nucleotides read TGCGCCAGCAGCCAAGCGGTAACTAGCGGCACCTACGAGCAGTACTTC. Its protein is CASSQAVTSGTYEQYF.